A selection of T cell receptor beta chains follows, all from one sample in a study of control samples from healthy donors and cancer patients. Sequenced by immunoSEQ multiplex PCR; TCRdb stores in-frame clones only, minus some. This table has around 92,000 clones, roughly 82% appearing once. The sample consisted of blood. These receptors all stem from a man between 60 and 70 years old in good health. Both conserved end residues are trimmed from each CDR3. Fields, in order: V gene, J gene, CDR3 protein.

V: TRBV5-6
J: TRBJ1-6
CDR3: ASSLWDTNSPLH

V: TRBV7-9
J: TRBJ1-1
CDR3: ASSLSQGGTEAF

V: TRBV7-9
J: TRBJ1-2
CDR3: ASSSSGAANYGYT

V: TRBV28
J: TRBJ1-1
CDR3: ASSWGSSNTEAF

V: TRBV3-1/TRBV3-2
J: TRBJ1-2
CDR3: ASSQPSNYGYT

V: TRBV5-1
J: TRBJ2-1
CDR3: ASSLAGSGRGDNEQF

V: TRBV7-7
J: TRBJ2-2
CDR3: ASRQTSGDTGELF

V: TRBV10-3
J: TRBJ2-2
CDR3: AISLAGEAGELF

V: TRBV5-1
J: TRBJ2-2
CDR3: ASSPQQGAPTGELF

V: TRBV20-1
J: TRBJ2-7
CDR3: SAAQGTEQY

V: TRBV6-5
J: TRBJ2-7
CDR3: ASSQYRGSYEQY

V: TRBV10-3
J: TRBJ1-5
CDR3: AISERDGYQPQH

V: TRBV20-1
J: TRBJ2-7
CDR3: SATEGYEQY

V: TRBV19
J: TRBJ2-1
CDR3: ATGRNEQF

V: TRBV6-5
J: TRBJ1-2
CDR3: ASSYTANSNYGYT

V: TRBV9
J: TRBJ2-1
CDR3: ASSVGSGLAFNEQF

V: TRBV6-5
J: TRBJ2-1
CDR3: ASSPELAPYNEQF

V: TRBV18
J: TRBJ1-4
CDR3: ASSPPDRDNEKLF

V: TRBV5-6
J: TRBJ2-3
CDR3: ASSFAGGTTDTQY

V: TRBV21-1
J: TRBJ1-1
CDR3: ASSSGFMNTEAF

V: TRBV6-5
J: TRBJ2-2
CDR3: ASSLLAGGTGELF

V: TRBV3-1/TRBV3-2
J: TRBJ2-7
CDR3: ASSQVWRGGGSYEQY

V: TRBV5-4
J: TRBJ2-5
CDR3: ASSPRGGETQY

V: TRBV4-1
J: TRBJ2-3
CDR3: ASSQDSGQKDTQY

V: TRBV24-1
J: TRBJ2-1
CDR3: ATSDLGNEQF

V: TRBV6-5
J: TRBJ1-5
CDR3: ASTQGRRNQPQH

V: TRBV5-1
J: TRBJ1-1
CDR3: ASSLYRGGTEAF

V: TRBV4-1
J: TRBJ2-1
CDR3: ASSRQGSSYNEQF

V: TRBV14
J: TRBJ2-1
CDR3: ASSPPGWSPANEQF

V: TRBV15
J: TRBJ2-1
CDR3: ATGVSLGSYNEQF

V: TRBV7-2
J: TRBJ2-5
CDR3: ASSLGRGETQY

V: TRBV5-6
J: TRBJ1-3
CDR3: ASSDRAGPENTIY

V: TRBV3-1/TRBV3-2
J: TRBJ2-2
CDR3: ASSQDTGRTGELF